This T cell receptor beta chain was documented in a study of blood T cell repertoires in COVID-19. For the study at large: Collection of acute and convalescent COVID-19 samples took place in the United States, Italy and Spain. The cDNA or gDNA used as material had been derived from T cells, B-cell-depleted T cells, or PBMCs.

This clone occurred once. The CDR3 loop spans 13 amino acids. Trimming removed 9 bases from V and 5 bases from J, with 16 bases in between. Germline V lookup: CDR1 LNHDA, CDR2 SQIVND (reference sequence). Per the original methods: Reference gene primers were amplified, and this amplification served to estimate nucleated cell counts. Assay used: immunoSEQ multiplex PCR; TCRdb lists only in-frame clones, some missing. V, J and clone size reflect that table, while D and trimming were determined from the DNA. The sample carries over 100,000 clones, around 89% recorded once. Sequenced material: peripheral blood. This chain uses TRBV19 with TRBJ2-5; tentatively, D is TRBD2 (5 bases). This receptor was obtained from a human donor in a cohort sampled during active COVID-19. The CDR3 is CASATRAWETQYF. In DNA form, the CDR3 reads TGTGCCAGCGCTACGAGGGCTTGGGAGACCCAGTACTTC.